These 22 T cell receptor beta chains were all obtained from the same sample, sequenced in a study of shared clonotypes between healthy human individuals. The naive CD8 population came from CD45RO-negative cells selected for CCR7, without terminally differentiated effector memory CD45RA+ cells. The assay was immunoSEQ multiplex PCR, and TCRdb's table has in-frame clones only and misses some. There are about 2.2 million clones in the sample; about 93% occur only once, and around 1.8% lies in the top ten. Material for sequencing was naive CD8+ T cells from PBMCs. These receptors all stem from a man aged 18 to 35 in good health. Some clones in this sample may be carry-over from other donors' samples.

This rearrangement joins TRBV10-3 to TRBJ2-3; 11 bases agree with TRBD2. This CDR3 is built from 18 residues. Trimming at V came to 4 bases and at J to 2 bases, leaving 11 bases not matched to a gene. CDR1 is ENHRY and CDR2 is SYGVKD in the germline V gene. CDR3 residues: CAISGGPGTSGYTDTQYF. CDR3 sequence (DNA): TGTGCCATCAGTGGGGGTCCCGGGACTAGCGGTTACACAGATACGCAGTATTTT.

This chain joins TRBV11-2 and TRBJ2-1; TRBD2 matches at 16 bases. The CDR3 is made up of 16 amino acids. Losses at the gene ends were 5 bases for V and 9 bases for J; bases not matched to a gene: 7. Per germline, CDR1 SGHAT and CDR2 FQNNGV. DNA for the CDR3: TGTGCCAGCAGCCTTGGGACTAGCGGGAGGGATACTGAGCAGTTCTTC. Its translation is CASSLGTSGRDTEQFF.

The chain has TRBV10-1 and TRBJ2-2, with D perhaps matching TRBD2 (6 bases). Germline V gene data show CDR1 as WNHNN and CDR2 as SYGVQD (reference sequence). Trimming took off 7 bases at V and 5 bases at J, with 26 bases between the two ends. The CDR3 consists of 18 residues. This CDR3 is CASTPTKGTSQGTGELFF. For the CDR3, the DNA is TGCGCCAGCACCCCCACGAAGGGCACTAGCCAGGGTACCGGGGAGCTGTTTTTT.

The genes are TRBV7-2 and TRBJ1-5; no firm D call. Looked up from germline, CDR1 is SGHTA and CDR2 is FQGNSA. V lost 1 base and J lost 7, with 14 bases in between. The CDR3 totals 15 residues. CDR3: CASSLGRWGHQPQHF. CDR3 coding DNA: TGTGCCAGCAGCTTAGGTCGGTGGGGTCACCAGCCCCAGCATTTT.

The rearrangement uses TRBV28 and TRBJ1-1; D perhaps matches TRBD1 (5 bases). CDR3 length equals 15 residues. V was shortened by 6 bases and J by 0 bases, with 14 bases between the two germline ends. Germline V gene data show CDR1 as MDHEN and CDR2 as SYDVKM. CDR3 in DNA: TGTGCCAGCAGCCACTCCAGGGAGGTGAACACTGAAGCTTTCTTT. Residues: CASSHSREVNTEAFF.

This chain uses TRBV28 with TRBJ1-1; D perhaps matches TRBD1 (5 bases). Germline values: CDR1 MDHEN, CDR2 SYDVKM. This CDR3 region has 15 residues. Trimming shortened V by 3 bases and J by 4 bases, and 15 bases separated the two germline ends. The CDR3 coding sequence is TGTGCCAGCAGTTTCTCGGGGGGATTCGGCACTGAAGCTTTCTTT. Translation: CASSFSGGFGTEAFF. Full variable domain (missing parts from reference TRBV28 and TRBJ1-1): DVKVTQSSRYLVKRTGEKVFLECVQDMDHENMFWYRQDPGLGLRLIYFSYDVKMKEKGDIPEGYSVSREKKERFSLILESASTNQTSMYLCASSFSGGFGTEAFFGQGTRLTVV.

This clone was counted once. The J gene is TRBJ1-2, the V gene TRBV6-1; 9 bases line up with TRBD1. V shed 5 bases, J shed 3 bases, and the junction held 4 bases outside the gene matches. The CDR3 consists of 14 residues. The germline V gene has CDR1 MNHNS and CDR2 SASEGT. CDR3 amino acids: CASSSTGGDYGYTF. CDR3 coding DNA: TGTGCCAGCAGTAGTACAGGGGGCGACTATGGCTACACCTTC.

The rearrangement links TRBV19 to TRBJ2-7; D is unclear. Per the germline V gene, CDR1 is LNHDA and CDR2 is SQIVND (reference sequence). This CDR3 has 9 residues. With 7 bases removed from V and 13 bases from J, the gap between germline ends came to 11 bases. CDR3 bases: TGTGCCAGTAAGGTCAGCCCTTACTTC. Its translation is CASKVSPYF.

This sequence joins TRBV28 and TRBJ1-1; D may be TRBD1 (6 bases). CDR1 is MDHEN, CDR2 SYDVKM, per germline. The ends were cut back, 5 bases at V and 3 bases at J, with 16 bases in the middle. The CDR3 sequence is 15 residues long. CDR3: CASSARTEGDTEAFF. In DNA form, the CDR3 reads TGTGCCAGCAGTGCTCGGACAGAGGGGGACACTGAAGCTTTCTTT.

CDR3 residues: CAWSYLRNEQFF. The CDR3 nucleotides read TGTGCCTGGAGTTATCTGCGGAATGAGCAGTTCTTC. The J gene is TRBJ2-1, the V gene TRBV30; unclear D gene. CDR1 is GTSNPN, CDR2 SVGIG, per germline (reference sequence). CDR3 length equals 12 residues. V was shortened by 2 bases and J by 7 bases, with 9 bases between the two germline ends.

The chain recombines TRBV5-1 with TRBJ2-1; TRBD2 aligns across 9 bases. The CDR3 covers 18 residues. With 4 bases clipped from V and 4 bases from J, the junction kept 15 bases outside the gene matches. Germline CDR1 and CDR2: SGHRS and YFSETQ. In DNA form, the CDR3 reads TGCGCCAGCAGCACTCTTTCCCCTACGGGACTAGCTTACAATGAGCAGTTCTTC. As protein: CASSTLSPTGLAYNEQFF.

The DNA of the CDR3 is TGTGCCAGCAAACTAGCGGGAGCGAGGAATGAGCAGTTCTTC. Its translation: CASKLAGARNEQFF. The chain combines TRBV27 with TRBJ2-1, with 11 bases matching TRBD2. Germline V lookup: CDR1 MNHEY, CDR2 SMNVEV (reference sequence). V lost 7 bases and J lost 7; bases outside the gene matches: 6. This CDR3 is 14 amino acids long.

V and J are TRBV14 and TRBJ2-6, with D unclear. CDR3 length: 16 residues. V dropped 5 bases and J dropped 2 bases, with 13 bases sitting between them. Germline V gives CDR1 SGHDN, CDR2 FVKESK. CDR3 sequence (DNA): TGTGCCAGCAGCGTTATTCCGGTTGCTGGGGCCAACGTCCTGACTTTC. This sequence encodes CASSVIPVAGANVLTF.

This clone was found once. This chain links TRBV5-4 with TRBJ2-1, with a weak D call TRBD2 (6 bases). The V end was cut by 6 bases, the J end by 7 bases, with 11 bases between. Germline V CDR1 and CDR2: SGHNT, YYREEE (reference sequence). This CDR3 spans 12 amino acids. CDR3: CASTGGWNEQFF. CDR3 sequence (DNA): TGTGCCAGCACCGGAGGGTGGAATGAGCAGTTCTTC. Complete variable domain (other parts from reference TRBV5-4 and TRBJ2-1): ETGVTQSPTHLIKTRGQQVTLRCSSQSGHNTVSWYQQALGQGPQFIFQYYREEENGRGNFPPRFSGLQFPNYSSELNVNALELDDSALYLCASTGGWNEQFFGPGTRLTVL.

The chain has TRBV5-1 and TRBJ1-5; 8 positions match TRBD1. Germline V CDR1 and CDR2: SGHRS, YFSETQ. The CDR3 has 17 amino acids. J was trimmed by 6 bases and V by 1 base; bases with no gene match: 12. Here the CDR3 DNA reads TGCGCCAGCAGCTTGAGCCCAACAGGGGGGGTAGGTCAGCCCCAGCATTTT. Protein sequence: CASSLSPTGGVGQPQHF.

Remarks on this clone: A read error may account for a junction end that differs from germline. The CDR3 nucleotides are TGCAGCGCTGAACTAGCGGGAGGGCCCAATGAGCAGTTCTTC. Its translation is CSAELAGGPNEQFF. This chain uses TRBV29-1 with TRBJ2-1; 13 bases are shared with TRBD2. This CDR3 region has 14 residues. The germline V gene encodes CDR1 SQVTM and CDR2 ANQGSEA.

As for this clone: This same CDR3 is encoded by further DNA sequences in the sample. V and J are TRBV9 and TRBJ2-1; possibly TRBD2 for D (6 bases). This CDR3 has 14 amino acids. V was pared by 0 bases and J by 2 bases, with 6 bases between. The germline gives CDR1 SGDLS, CDR2 YYNGEE. The CDR3, as DNA: TGTGCCAGCAGCGTAGGCGGGGCCTACAATGAGCAGTTCTTC. Its protein product is CASSVGGAYNEQFF. Drawing the rest from reference TRBV9 and TRBJ2-1, the complete variable domain is DSGVTQTPKHLITATGQRVTLRCSPRSGDLSVYWYQQSLDQGLQFLIQYYNGEERAKGNILERFSAQQFPDLHSELNLSSLELGDSALYFCASSVGGAYNEQFFGPGTRLTVL.

V gene TRBV5-1 combines with J gene TRBJ2-3; D unclear. Germline CDR1 SGHRS, CDR2 YFSETQ. The CDR3 has 16 residues. V was cut by 4 bases and J by 0 bases, with 15 bases left in between. The CDR3 DNA is TGCGCCAGCAGCGGATTAGGTAGTACTAGCACAGATACGCAGTATTTT. It is translated as CASSGLGSTSTDTQYF.

This clone occurred once. The chain is built from TRBV4-1 and TRBJ2-7; 9 bases align to TRBD1. J gave up 3 bases and V 6 bases, and 15 bases lay outside the gene matches. CDR1 MGHRA and CDR2 YSYEKL come from the germline V gene. The length of the CDR3 is 17 residues. The chain's CDR3 is CASSLEQGALPNYEQYF. As DNA, the CDR3 is TGCGCCAGCAGTCTAGAACAGGGGGCCCTGCCTAACTACGAGCAGTACTTC.

The chain joins TRBV25-1 to TRBJ2-1, with D possibly matching TRBD2 (6 bases). Trimming pared 7 bases from V and 9 bases from J, leaving 7 bases between. Germline CDR1 and CDR2: MGHDK and SYGVNS. The CDR3 has 10 residues. This CDR3 reads CASIGGEQFF. The CDR3 DNA is TGTGCCAGCATCGGGGGTGAGCAGTTCTTC.

The rearrangement joins TRBV19 to TRBJ1-5; 9 bases map to TRBD1. Germline CDR1 is LNHDA and CDR2 is SQIVND (reference sequence). This CDR3 has 16 amino acids. Trimming took 3 bases from V and 9 from J; bases not matched to a gene: 12. The CDR3 nucleotides read TGTGCCAGTAGTATCTCAAGGACAGGGGTTATTCGGCCCCAGCATTTT. Encoded protein: CASSISRTGVIRPQHF.

The chain couples TRBV6-1 to TRBJ2-1; 9 bases line up with TRBD2. Germline V gene lookup returns CDR1 MNHNS and CDR2 SASEGT. Trimming removed 2 bases from V and 9 bases from J; junction bases left unmatched: 5. The CDR3 is 14 residues long. CDR3 protein: CASSELRSGGEQFF. In nucleotides, the CDR3 is TGTGCCAGCAGTGAACTTCGTAGCGGGGGTGAGCAGTTCTTC.